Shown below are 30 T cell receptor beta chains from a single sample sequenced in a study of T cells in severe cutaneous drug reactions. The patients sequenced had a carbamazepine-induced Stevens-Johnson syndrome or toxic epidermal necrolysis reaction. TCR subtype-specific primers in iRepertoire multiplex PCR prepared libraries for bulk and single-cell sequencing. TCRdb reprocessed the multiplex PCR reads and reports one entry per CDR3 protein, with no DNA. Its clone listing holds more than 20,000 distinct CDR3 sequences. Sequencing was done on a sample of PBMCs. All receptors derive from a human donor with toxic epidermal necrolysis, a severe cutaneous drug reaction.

CDR3 sequence: CASSRTSGSTYEQYF. The rearrangement joins TRBV7-2 to TRBJ2-7; TCRdb gives TRBD2 as the D gene, but with no DNA this cannot be confirmed. Germline V gene lookup returns CDR1 SGHTA and CDR2 FQGNSA. CDR3 length: 15 amino acids.

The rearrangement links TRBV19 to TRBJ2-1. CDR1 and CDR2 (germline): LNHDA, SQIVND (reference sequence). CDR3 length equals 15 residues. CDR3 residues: CASRVSQSSYNEQFF.

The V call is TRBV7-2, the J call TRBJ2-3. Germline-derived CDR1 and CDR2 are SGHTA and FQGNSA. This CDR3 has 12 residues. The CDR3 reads CASSVTRDTQYF.

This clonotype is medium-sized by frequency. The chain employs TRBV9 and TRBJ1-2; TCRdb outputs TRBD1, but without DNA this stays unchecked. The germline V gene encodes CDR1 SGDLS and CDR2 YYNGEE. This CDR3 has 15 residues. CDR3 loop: CASSVGWTLNYGYTF.

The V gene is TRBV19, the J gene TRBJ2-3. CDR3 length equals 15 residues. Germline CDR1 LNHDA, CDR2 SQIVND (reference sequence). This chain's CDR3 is CASSIGVIGTDTQYF.

CDR3: CASSPTSRTRGYEQYF. This chain connects TRBV18 to TRBJ2-7; as DNA is missing, the TRBD2 call by TCRdb cannot be tested. This CDR3 region has 16 residues. The germline CDR1 and CDR2 sequences are KGHSH and LQKENI.

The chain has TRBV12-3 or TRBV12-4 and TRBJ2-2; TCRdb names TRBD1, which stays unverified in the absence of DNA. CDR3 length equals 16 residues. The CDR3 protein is CASSFIDRANTGELFF.

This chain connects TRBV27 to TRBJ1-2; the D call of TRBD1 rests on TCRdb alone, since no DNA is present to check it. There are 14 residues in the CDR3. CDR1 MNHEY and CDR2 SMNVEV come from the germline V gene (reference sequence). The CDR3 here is CASSLKGPSYGYTF.

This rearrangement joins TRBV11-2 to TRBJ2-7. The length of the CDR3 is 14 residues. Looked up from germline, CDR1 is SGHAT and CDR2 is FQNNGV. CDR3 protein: CASSLEYGTYEQYF.

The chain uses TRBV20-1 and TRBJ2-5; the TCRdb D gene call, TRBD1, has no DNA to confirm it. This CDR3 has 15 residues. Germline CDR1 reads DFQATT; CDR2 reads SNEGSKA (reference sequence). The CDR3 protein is CSATRTGRLQETQYF.

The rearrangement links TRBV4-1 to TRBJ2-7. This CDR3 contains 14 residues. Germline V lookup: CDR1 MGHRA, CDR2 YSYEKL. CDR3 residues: CASSQVGLSYEQYF.

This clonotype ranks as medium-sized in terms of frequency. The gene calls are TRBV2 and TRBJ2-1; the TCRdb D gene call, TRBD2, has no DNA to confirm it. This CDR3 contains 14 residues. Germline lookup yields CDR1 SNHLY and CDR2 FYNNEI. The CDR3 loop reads CASRVGLAGGHSFF.

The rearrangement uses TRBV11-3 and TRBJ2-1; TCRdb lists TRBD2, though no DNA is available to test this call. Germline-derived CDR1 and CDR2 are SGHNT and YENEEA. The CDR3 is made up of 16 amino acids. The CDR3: CASSYGSGGNRNEQFF.

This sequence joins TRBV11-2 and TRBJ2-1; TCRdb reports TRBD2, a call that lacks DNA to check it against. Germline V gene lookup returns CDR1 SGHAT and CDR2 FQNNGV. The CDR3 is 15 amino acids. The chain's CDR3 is CASSSLAGKYNEQFF.

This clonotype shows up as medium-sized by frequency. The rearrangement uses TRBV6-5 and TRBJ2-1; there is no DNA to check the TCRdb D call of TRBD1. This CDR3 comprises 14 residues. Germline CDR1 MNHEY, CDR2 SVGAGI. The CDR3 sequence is CASSQGQGLVEQFF.

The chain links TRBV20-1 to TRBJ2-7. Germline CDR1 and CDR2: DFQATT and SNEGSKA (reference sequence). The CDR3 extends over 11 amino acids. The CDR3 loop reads CSARMDYEQYF.

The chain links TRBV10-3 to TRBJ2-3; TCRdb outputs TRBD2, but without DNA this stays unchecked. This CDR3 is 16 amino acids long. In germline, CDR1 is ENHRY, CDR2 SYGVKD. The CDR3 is CAISESGTSSTDTQYF.

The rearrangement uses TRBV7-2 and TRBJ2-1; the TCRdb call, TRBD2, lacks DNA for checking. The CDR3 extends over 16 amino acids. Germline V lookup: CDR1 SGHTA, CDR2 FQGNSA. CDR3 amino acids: CASSLGGTSGSREQFF.

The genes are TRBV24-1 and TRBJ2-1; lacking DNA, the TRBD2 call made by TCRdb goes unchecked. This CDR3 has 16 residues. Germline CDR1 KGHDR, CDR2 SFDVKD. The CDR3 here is CATSDVREALDNEQFF.

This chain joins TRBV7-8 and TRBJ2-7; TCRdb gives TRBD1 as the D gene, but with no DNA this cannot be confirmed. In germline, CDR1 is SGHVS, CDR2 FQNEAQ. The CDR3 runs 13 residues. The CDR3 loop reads CASSFIQGDEQYF. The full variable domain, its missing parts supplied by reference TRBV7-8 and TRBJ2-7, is GAGVSQSPRYKVAKRGQDVALRCDPISGHVSLFWYQQALGQGPEFLTYFQNEAQLDKSGLPSDRFFAERPEGSVSTLKIQRTQQEDSAVYLCASSFIQGDEQYFGPGTRLTVT.

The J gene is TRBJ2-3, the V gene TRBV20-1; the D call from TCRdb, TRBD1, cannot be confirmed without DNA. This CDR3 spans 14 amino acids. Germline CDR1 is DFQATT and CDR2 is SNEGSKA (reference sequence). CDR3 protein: CSATPVKKTDTQYF.

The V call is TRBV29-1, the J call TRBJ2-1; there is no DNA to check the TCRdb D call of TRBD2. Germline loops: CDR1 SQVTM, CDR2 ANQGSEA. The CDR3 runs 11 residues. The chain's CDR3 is CSVGRGGEQFF.

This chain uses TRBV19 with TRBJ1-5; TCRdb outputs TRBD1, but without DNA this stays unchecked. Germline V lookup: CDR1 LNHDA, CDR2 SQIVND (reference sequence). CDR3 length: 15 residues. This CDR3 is CASSFRDRVTWPQHF.

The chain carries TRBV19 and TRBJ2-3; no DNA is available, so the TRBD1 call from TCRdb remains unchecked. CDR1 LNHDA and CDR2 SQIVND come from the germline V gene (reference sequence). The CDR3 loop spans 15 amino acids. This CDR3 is CASSTVQGRTDTQYF.

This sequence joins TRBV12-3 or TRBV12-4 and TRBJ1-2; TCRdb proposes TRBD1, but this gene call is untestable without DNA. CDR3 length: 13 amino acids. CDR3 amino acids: CAGMARDRNGYTF.

The CDR3 spells CASSQDLGQPLYEQYF. The chain uses TRBV4-1 and TRBJ2-7; without DNA, the TCRdb call of TRBD1 cannot be checked. The CDR3 covers 16 residues. Germline loops: CDR1 MGHRA, CDR2 YSYEKL.

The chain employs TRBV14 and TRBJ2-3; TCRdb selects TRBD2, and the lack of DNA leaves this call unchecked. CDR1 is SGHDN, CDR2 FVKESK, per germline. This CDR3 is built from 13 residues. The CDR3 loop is CASSPGLPDTQYF.

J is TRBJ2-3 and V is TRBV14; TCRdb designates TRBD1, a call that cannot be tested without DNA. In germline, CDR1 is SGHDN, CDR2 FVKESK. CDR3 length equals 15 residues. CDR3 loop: CASSLRDPFTDTQYF.

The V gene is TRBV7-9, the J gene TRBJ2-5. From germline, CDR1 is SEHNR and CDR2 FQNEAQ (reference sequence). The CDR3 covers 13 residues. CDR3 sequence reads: CASSLVGYETQYF.

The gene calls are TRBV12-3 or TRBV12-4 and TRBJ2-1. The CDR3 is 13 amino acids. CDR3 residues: CASSFSGDNEQFF.